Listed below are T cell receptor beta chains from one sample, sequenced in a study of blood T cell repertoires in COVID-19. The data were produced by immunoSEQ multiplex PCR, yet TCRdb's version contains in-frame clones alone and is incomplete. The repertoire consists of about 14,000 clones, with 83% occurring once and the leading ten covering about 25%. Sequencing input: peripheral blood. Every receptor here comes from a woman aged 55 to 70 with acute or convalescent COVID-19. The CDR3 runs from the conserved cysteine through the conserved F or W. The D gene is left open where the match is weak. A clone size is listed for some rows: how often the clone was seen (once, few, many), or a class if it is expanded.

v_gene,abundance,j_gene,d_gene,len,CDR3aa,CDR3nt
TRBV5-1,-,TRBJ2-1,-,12,CASSLTVNEQFF,TGCGCCAGCAGCTTGACAGTCAATGAGCAGTTCTTC
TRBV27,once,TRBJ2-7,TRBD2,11,CASGGGYEQYF,TGTGCCAGTGGGGGGGGCTACGAGCAGTACTTC
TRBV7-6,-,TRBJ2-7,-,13,CASSLDRSDEQYF,TGTGCCAGCAGCTTAGACAGGAGCGACGAGCAGTACTTC
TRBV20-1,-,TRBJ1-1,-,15,CSASRWAGPVTEAFF,TGCAGTGCTAGTAGGTGGGCAGGGCCGGTGACTGAAGCTTTCTTT
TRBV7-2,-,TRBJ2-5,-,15,CASSQVGLISETQYF,TGTGCCAGCAGCCAAGTCGGACTGATTAGTGAGACCCAGTACTTC
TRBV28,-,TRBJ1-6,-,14,CASSLSGGATPLHF,TGTGCCAGCAGTTTGAGCGGGGGCGCGACACCCCTCCACTTT
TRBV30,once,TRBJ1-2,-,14,CAWSISTGSHGYTF,TGTGCCTGGAGCATCTCGACCGGGTCCCATGGCTACACCTTC
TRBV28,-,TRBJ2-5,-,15,CASSLYSRGQETQYF,TGTGCCAGCAGTTTATACTCCCGGGGTCAAGAGACCCAGTACTTC
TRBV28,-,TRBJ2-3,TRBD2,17,CASSWASGRGGTDTQYF,TGTGCCAGCAGTTGGGCCAGCGGGAGGGGGGGCACAGATACGCAGTATTTT
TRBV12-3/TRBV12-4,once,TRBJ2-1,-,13,CASSLVLGGEQFF,TGTGCCAGCAGCCTAGTTCTCGGCGGTGAGCAGTTCTTC
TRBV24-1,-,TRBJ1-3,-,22,CATSDLSFVRVWTPGRTDTIYF,TGTGCCACCAGTGATTTATCGTTTGTGAGGGTTTGGACTCCGGGCCGGACTGACACCATATATTTT
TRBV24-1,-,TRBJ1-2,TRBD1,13,CATSVTGGYGYTF,TGTGCCACCAGTGTCACAGGGGGCTATGGCTACACCTTC
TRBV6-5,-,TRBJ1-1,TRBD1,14,CASLPGQGVREAFF,TGTGCCTCCCTCCCGGGACAGGGGGTCCGGGAAGCTTTCTTT
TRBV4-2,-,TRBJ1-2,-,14,CASSQLPELWGYTF,TGTGCCAGCAGCCAATTACCCGAACTATGGGGCTACACCTTC
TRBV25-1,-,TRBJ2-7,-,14,CASGGGYNTYEQYF,TGTGCCAGCGGAGGGGGCTATAACACCTACGAGCAGTACTTC
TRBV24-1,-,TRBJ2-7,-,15,CATSGRRGLGAEQYF,TGTGCCACCAGTGGACGAAGGGGCCTGGGGGCCGAGCAGTACTTC
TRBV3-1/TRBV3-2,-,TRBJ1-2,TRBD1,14,CASSQYLQGSGYTF,TGTGCCAGCAGCCAATACCTACAGGGGTCCGGCTACACCTTC
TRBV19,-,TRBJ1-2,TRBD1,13,CASSIGQGGGYTF,TGTGCCAGTAGTATCGGACAGGGGGGTGGCTACACCTTC
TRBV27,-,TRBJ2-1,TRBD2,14,CASSSAGGYNEQFF,TGTGCCAGCAGTTCTGCGGGGGGTTACAATGAGCAGTTCTTC
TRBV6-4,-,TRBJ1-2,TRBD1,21,CASSDPNKMDRGRFSGYGYTF,TGTGCCAGCAGTGACCCGAATAAAATGGACAGGGGGCGTTTCAGTGGCTATGGCTACACCTTC
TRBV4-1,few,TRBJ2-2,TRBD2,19,CASSSMGLAGGTNTGELFF,TGCGCCAGCAGCTCGATGGGACTAGCGGGGGGTACGAACACCGGGGAGCTGTTTTTT
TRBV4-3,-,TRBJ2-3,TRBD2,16,CASSQDLAGSTDTQYF,TGCGCCAGCAGCCAAGATCTAGCGGGATCCACAGATACGCAGTATTTT
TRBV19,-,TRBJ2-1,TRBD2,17,CASRLLGLAGTYNEQFF,TGTGCCAGTAGGCTACTGGGACTAGCGGGAACCTACAATGAGCAGTTCTTC
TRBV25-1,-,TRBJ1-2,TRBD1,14,CASRQYRGRAGYTF,TGTGCCAGCAGGCAATACAGGGGGCGGGCTGGCTACACCTTC
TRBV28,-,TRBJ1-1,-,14,CASSFYAFPPEAFF,TGTGCCAGCAGTTTCTATGCATTCCCCCCCGAAGCTTTCTTT
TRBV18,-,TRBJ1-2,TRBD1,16,CASSPTPRQGHYGYTF,TGTGCCAGCTCACCCACACCCCGACAGGGTCACTATGGCTACACCTTC
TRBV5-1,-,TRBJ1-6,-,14,CASSLGGLNSPLHF,TGCGCCAGCAGCTTGGGAGGGCTTAATTCACCCCTCCACTTT
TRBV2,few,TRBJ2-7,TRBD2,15,CASSEAPGGPRKQYF,TGTGCCAGCAGTGAAGCGCCGGGAGGGCCTAGGAAGCAGTACTTC